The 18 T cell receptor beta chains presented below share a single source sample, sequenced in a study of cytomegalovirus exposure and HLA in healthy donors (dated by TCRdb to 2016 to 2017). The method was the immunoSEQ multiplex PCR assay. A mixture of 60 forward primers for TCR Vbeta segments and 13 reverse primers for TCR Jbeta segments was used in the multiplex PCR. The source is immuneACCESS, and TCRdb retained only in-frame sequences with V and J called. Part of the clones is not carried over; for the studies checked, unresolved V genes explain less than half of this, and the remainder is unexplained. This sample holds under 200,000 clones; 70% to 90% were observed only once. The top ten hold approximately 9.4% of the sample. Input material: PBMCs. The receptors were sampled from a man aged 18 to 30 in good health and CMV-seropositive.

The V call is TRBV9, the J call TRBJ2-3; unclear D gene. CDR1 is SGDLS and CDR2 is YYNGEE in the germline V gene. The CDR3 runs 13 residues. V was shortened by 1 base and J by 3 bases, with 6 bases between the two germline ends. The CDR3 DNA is TGTGCCAGCAGCGTAAGCGCAACAGATACGCAGTATTTT. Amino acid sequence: CASSVSATDTQYF.

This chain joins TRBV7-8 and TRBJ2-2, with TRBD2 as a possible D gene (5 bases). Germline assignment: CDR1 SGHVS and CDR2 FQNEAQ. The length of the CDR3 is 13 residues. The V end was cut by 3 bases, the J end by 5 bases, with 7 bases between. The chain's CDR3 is CASSLRETGELFF. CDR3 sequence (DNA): TGTGCCAGCAGCTTGAGGGAAACCGGGGAGCTGTTTTTT.

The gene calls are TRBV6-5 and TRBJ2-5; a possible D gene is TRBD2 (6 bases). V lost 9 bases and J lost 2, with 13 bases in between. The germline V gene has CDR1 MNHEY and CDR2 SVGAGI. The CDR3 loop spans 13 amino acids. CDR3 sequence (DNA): TGTGCCAGTAGCGGTAGTTTTCAAGAGACCCAGTACTTC. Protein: CASSGSFQETQYF.

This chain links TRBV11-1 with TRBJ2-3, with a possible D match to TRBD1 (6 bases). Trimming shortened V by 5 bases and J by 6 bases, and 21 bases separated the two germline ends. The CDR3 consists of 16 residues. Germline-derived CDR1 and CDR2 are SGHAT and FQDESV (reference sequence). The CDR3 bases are TGTGCCAGCAGCCAGCTGGGACAAAACATTATGGATACGCAGTATTTT. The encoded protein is CASSQLGQNIMDTQYF.

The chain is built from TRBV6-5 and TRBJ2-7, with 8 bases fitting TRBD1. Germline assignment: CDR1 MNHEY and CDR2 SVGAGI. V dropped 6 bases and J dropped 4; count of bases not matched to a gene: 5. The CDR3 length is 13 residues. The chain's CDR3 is CASSPDRVYEQYF. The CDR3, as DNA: TGTGCCAGCAGCCCGGACAGGGTTTACGAGCAGTACTTC.

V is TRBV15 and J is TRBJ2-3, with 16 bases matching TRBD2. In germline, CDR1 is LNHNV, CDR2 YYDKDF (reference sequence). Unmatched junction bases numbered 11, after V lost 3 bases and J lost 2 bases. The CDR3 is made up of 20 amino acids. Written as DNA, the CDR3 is TGTGCCACCAGCAGGGCCCCGGGACTAGCGGGGGGGAAGGACACAGATACGCAGTATTTT. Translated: CATSRAPGLAGGKDTDTQYF.

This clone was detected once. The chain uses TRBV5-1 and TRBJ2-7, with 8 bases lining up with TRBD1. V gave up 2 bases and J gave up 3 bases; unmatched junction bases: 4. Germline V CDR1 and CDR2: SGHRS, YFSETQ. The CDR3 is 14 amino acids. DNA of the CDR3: TGCGCCAGCAGCTTAGGACAGGGACTCTACGAGCAGTACTTC. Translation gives CASSLGQGLYEQYF.

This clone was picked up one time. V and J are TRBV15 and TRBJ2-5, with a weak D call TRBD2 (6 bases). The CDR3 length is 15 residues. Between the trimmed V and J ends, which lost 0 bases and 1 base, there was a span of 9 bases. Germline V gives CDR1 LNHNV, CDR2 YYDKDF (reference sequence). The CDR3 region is CATSREGGGQETQYF. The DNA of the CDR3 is TGTGCCACCAGCAGAGAGGGAGGAGGCCAAGAGACCCAGTACTTC.

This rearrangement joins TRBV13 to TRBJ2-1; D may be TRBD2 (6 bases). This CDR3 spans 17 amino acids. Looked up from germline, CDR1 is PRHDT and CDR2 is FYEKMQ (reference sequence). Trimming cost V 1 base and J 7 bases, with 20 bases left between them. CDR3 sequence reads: CASSLVPDYEWANEQFF. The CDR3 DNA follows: TGTGCCAGCAGCTTAGTGCCGGACTATGAATGGGCAAATGAGCAGTTCTTC. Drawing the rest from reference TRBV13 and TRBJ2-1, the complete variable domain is AAGVIQSPRHLIKEKRETATLKCYPIPRHDTVYWYQQGPGQDPQFLISFYEKMQSDKGSIPDRFSAQQFSDYHSELNMSSLELGDSALYFCASSLVPDYEWANEQFFGPGTRLTVL.

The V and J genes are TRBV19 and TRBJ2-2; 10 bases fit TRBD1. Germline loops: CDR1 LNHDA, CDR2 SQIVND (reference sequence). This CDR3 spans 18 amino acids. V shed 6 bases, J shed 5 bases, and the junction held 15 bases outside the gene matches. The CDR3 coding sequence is TGTGCCAGTAGCAATCTCCCGGGACAGGGGTTGGGAACCGGGGAGCTGTTTTTT. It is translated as CASSNLPGQGLGTGELFF.

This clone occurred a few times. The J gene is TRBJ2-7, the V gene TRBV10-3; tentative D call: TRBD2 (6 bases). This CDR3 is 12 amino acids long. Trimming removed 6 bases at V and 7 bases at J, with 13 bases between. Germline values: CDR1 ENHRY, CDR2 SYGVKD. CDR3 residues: CAISSYGGEQYF. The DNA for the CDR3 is TGTGCCATCAGCTCATACGGGGGTGAGCAGTACTTC.

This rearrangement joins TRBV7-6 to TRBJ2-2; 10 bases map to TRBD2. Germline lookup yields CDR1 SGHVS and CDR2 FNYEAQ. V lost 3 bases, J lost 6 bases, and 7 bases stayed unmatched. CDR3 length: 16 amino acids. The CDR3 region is CASSFSGTSAPGELFF. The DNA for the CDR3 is TGTGCCAGCAGCTTCTCCGGGACTAGCGCCCCCGGGGAGCTGTTTTTT.

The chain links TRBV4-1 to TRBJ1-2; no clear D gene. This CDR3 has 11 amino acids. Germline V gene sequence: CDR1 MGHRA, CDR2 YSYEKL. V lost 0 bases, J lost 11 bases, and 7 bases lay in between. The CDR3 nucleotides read TGCGCCAGCAGCCAAGAAAGGCGGTACACCTTC. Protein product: CASSQERRYTF.

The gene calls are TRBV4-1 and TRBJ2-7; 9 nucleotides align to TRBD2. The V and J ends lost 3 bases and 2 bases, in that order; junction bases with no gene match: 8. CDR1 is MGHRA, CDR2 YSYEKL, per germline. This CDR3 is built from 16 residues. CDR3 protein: CASSQKPSGEPYEQYF. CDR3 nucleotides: TGCGCCAGCAGCCAGAAACCTAGCGGGGAGCCCTACGAGCAGTACTTC.

CDR3: CASSSQGPDTQYF. The CDR3 nucleotides are TGCGCCAGCAGCTCACAGGGGCCAGATACGCAGTATTTT. This chain links TRBV5-1 with TRBJ2-3; 7 bases are a match to TRBD1. The trim removed 3 bases at V and 4 bases at J, leaving 2 bases unmatched. Germline V CDR1 and CDR2: SGHRS, YFSETQ. There are 13 residues in the CDR3.

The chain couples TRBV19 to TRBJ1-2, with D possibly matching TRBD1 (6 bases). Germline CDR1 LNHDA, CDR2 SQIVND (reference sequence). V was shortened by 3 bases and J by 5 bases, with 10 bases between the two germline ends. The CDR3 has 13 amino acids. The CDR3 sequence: CASSIPRGYGYTF. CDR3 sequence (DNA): TGTGCCAGTAGTATTCCCAGGGGTTATGGCTACACCTTC.

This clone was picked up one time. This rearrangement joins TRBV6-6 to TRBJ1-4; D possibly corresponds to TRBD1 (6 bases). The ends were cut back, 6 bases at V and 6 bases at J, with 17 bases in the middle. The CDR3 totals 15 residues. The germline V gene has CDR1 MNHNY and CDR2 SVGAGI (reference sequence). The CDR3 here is CASSPTGPGYEKLFF. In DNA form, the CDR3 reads TGTGCCAGCAGCCCGACAGGTCCGGGATATGAAAAACTGTTTTTT.

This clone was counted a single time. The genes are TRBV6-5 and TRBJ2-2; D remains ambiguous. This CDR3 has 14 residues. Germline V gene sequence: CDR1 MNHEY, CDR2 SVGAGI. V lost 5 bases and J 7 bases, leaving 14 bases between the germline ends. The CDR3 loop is CASSESTGSGELFF. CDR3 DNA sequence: TGTGCCAGCAGTGAGAGTACGGGTAGCGGGGAGCTGTTTTTT.